Listed below are T cell receptor beta chains from one sample, sequenced in a study of graft-versus-host responses after intestinal transplantation. Sequenced by immunoSEQ multiplex PCR; TCRdb stores in-frame clones only, minus some. This table has roughly 15,000 clones, under 85% appearing once. This material consisted of ileum tissue, taken about 26 days after intestinal transplant. The receptors here all came from a human patient who received an intestinal transplant, so some T cells may come from the graft donor. The CDR3 runs from the conserved cysteine through the conserved F or W. A D gene is named only where the DNA matches it firmly. A clone size is listed for some rows: how often the clone was seen (once, few, many), or a class if it is expanded.

15,once,TRBD1,TRBV6-1,TRBJ1-5,TGTGCCAGCAGCAGAGGACAGGGGGCTAGTCAGCCCCAGCATTTT,CASSRGQGASQPQHF
15,.,.,TRBV5-5,TRBJ1-3,TGTGCCAGCAGCTTGCCCAGGGTTACAGGAAACACCATATATTTT,CASSLPRVTGNTIYF
15,.,.,TRBV5-1,TRBJ1-1,TGCGCCAGCAGCTCCGGGAGGGAGGGTTATGGGAAAGCTTTCTTT,CASSSGREGYGKAFF
14,.,.,TRBV5-1,TRBJ1-2,TGCGCCAGCAGCTTGGGTGAAAGGGGGGGCGGCTACACCTTC,CASSLGERGGGYTF
14,.,TRBD1,TRBV5-1,TRBJ1-2,TGCGCCAGCAGCTTCGAAGGGGGCGCATATGGCTACACCTTC,CASSFEGGAYGYTF
19,.,TRBD1,TRBV7-9,TRBJ1-3,TGTGCCAGCAGCGCCCGGGCTGACAGGGAAGGTCTCTCTGGAAACACCATATATTTT,CASSARADREGLSGNTIYF
17,.,TRBD2,TRBV28,TRBJ2-7,TGTGCCAGCAACGACATCCAGCGGGAGGCTTCCTCCTACGAGCAGTACTTC,CASNDIQREASSYEQYF
16,.,TRBD1,TRBV13,TRBJ2-3,TGTGCCAGCAGCTCCCGGGACAGGGGAAGCACAGATACGCAGTATTTT,CASSSRDRGSTDTQYF
13,few,.,TRBV5-6,TRBJ2-2,TGTGCCAGCAGCTTGGGGCCCACCGGGGAGCTGTTTTTT,CASSLGPTGELFF
15,.,.,TRBV28,TRBJ1-3,TGTGCCAGCAGTTTAGGAGGTAGCTCTGGAAACACCATATATTTT,CASSLGGSSGNTIYF
16,.,TRBD2,TRBV2,TRBJ2-3,TGTGCCAGAGCAACGCTAGCGGGGGGAGGAACAGATACGCAGTATTTT,CARATLAGGGTDTQYF
15,.,.,TRBV19,TRBJ1-5,TGTGCCAGTAGTATTATAGGACAGAGCAATCAGCCCCAGCATTTT,CASSIIGQSNQPQHF
16,few,TRBD2,TRBV6-1,TRBJ2-3,TGTGCCAGCAGTGAAGAATTAGCGGGGTTTCGTGATACGCAGTATTTT,CASSEELAGFRDTQYF
10,.,.,TRBV30,TRBJ1-3,TGTGCCTGGGGGGAAGGAGGCATATATTTT,CAWGEGGIYF
14,.,TRBD1,TRBV7-9,TRBJ1-2,TGTGCCAGCAGCCTTCCTGGACAGGGAATTAGCTACACCTTC,CASSLPGQGISYTF
15,.,.,TRBV5-1,TRBJ2-4,TGCGCCAGCAGCTTGGGAGGGGGTTCCAAAAACATTCAGTACTTC,CASSLGGGSKNIQYF
15,.,.,TRBV7-2,TRBJ2-2,TGTGCCAGCAGCCAGAGGGGGGGGCGCACCGGGGAGCTGTTTTTT,CASSQRGGRTGELFF
14,few,.,TRBV18,TRBJ1-1,TGTGCCAGCTCACCGGGACAAAAGAACACTGAAGCTTTCTTT,CASSPGQKNTEAFF
14,.,.,TRBV5-1,TRBJ1-2,TGCGCCAGCAGCAAAAGTGACAGCCTAGATGGCTACACCTTC,CASSKSDSLDGYTF
14,few,.,TRBV2,TRBJ1-5,TGTGCCAGCAGTGAATATACGGGTGGTCAGCCCCAGCATTTT,CASSEYTGGQPQHF
19,once,TRBD1,TRBV7-2,TRBJ1-2,TGTGCCAGCAGCTTACGTGCTGGCGGGACAGGGGGACCTAACTATGGCTACACCTTC,CASSLRAGGTGGPNYGYTF
16,.,TRBD2,TRBV14,TRBJ2-1,TGTGCCAGCAGCCAAGATCTGAGCGGGGGGGACAATGAGCAGTTCTTC,CASSQDLSGGDNEQFF
14,.,.,TRBV6-6,TRBJ1-1,TGTGCCAGCAGTTACGCACTCATGAACACTGAAGCTTTCTTT,CASSYALMNTEAFF
18,few,TRBD1,TRBV4-3,TRBJ1-2,TGCGCCAGCAGCCAAGACGTCGGGGACAGGGCGACTCTCTATGGCTACACCTTC,CASSQDVGDRATLYGYTF
15,.,TRBD1,TRBV7-2,TRBJ2-1,TGTGCCAGCAGCTCAAGGACAGGGAACTACAATGAGCAGTTCTTC,CASSSRTGNYNEQFF
13,.,.,TRBV7-3,TRBJ2-2,TGTGCCAGCAGCTTAAGAGAGTCCGGGGAGCTGTTTTTT,CASSLRESGELFF
14,few,TRBD2,TRBV9,TRBJ2-1,TGTGCCAGCGGCCCCGGGGGGGAGTACAATGAGCAGTTCTTC,CASGPGGEYNEQFF